This T cell receptor beta chain was recovered during a study of early T cells in non-severe SARS-CoV-2 infection. CDR3 length: 14 residues. CDR1 and CDR2 from the germline V gene are DFQATT and SNEGSKA (reference sequence). The V end lost 1 base, the J end lost 3 bases, and 10 bases lay between the germline ends. Unique molecular identifiers (one per individual cDNA molecule) were attached. TCRdb re-derived calls from the 5' RACE reads in MiXCR, one entry per CDR3 protein. The repertoire has about 29,000 distinct CDR3 sequences, 5% to 6% of them found once; the top ten carry around 4.3%. General study findings and limits: Matching with VDJdb favored anti-spike CD8 responses (missing private and CD4 specificities).

This clonotype was observed many times. Its antigen remains unidentified. The sequenced sample was whole blood. The sequence was collected from an adult who was a healthcare worker with PCR-confirmed SARS-CoV-2 infection or an uninfected control (not recorded which). The J gene is TRBJ2-1, the V gene TRBV20-1, with TRBD2 as a possible D gene (6 bases). Here the CDR3 reads CSARGVAVYNEQFF. For the CDR3, the DNA is TGCAGTGCTAGAGGGGTAGCGGTCTACAATGAGCAGTTCTTC.